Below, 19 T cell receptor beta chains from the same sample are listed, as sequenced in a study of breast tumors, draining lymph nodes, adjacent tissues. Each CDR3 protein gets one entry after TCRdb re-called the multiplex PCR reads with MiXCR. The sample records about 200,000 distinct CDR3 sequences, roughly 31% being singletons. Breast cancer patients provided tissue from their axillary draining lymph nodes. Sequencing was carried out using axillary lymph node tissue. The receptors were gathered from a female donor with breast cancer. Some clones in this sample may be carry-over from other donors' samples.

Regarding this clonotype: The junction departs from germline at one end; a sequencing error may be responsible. The CDR3 spells CSADRVAGSTETQYF. CDR3 sequence (DNA): TGCAGCGCTGATAGGGTAGCGGGGAGCACAGAGACGCAGTATTTT. The chain has TRBV20-1 and TRBJ2-3, with TRBD2 matching over 8 bases. The V gene's germline CDR1 is DFQATT and CDR2 SNEGSKA (reference sequence). This CDR3 comprises 15 residues.

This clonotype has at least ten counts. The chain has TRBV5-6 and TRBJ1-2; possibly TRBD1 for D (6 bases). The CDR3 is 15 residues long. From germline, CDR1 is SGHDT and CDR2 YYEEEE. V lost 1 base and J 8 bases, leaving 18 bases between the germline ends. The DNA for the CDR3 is TGTGCCAGCAGCTTGCTCCAGGGGAAAGTGCAGGGCTACACCTTC. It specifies CASSLLQGKVQGYTF.

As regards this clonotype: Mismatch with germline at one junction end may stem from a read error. The CDR3: CATSRGARAGVENLFF. In DNA, the CDR3 is TGTGCCACCAGCAGAGGAGCGAGGGCGGGGGTAGAAAACCTGTTTTTT. The chain links TRBV7-3 to TRBJ1-4; TRBD1 is a possible D gene (5 bases). The CDR3 has 16 amino acids. CDR1 SGHTA and CDR2 FQGTGA come from the germline V gene.

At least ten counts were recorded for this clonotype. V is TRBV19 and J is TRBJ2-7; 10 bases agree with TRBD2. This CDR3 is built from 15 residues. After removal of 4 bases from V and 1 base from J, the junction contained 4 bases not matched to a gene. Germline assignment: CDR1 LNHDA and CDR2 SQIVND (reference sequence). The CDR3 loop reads CASSRVAGGSYEQYF. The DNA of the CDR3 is TGTGCCAGTAGTAGGGTAGCGGGGGGTTCCTACGAGCAGTACTTC.

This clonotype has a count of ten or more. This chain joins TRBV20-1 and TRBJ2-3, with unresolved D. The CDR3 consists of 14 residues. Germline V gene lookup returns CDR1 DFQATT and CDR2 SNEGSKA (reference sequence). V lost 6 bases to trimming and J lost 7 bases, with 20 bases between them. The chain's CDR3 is CSATDAKPGNTQYF. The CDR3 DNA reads TGCAGTGCCACTGATGCTAAGCCCGGAAATACGCAGTATTTT.

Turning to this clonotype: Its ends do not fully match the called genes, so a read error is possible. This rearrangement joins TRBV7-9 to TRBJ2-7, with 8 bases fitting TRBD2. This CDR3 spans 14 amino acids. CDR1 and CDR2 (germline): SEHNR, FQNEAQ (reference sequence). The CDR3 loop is CVSSPGGAWDEQCF. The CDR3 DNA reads TGTGTCAGCAGCCCGGGGGGGGCTTGGGACGAGCAGTGCTTC.

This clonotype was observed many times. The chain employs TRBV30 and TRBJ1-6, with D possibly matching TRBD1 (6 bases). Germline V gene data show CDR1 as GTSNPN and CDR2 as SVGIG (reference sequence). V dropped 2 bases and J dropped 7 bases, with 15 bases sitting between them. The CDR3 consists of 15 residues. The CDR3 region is CAWSKRQGRNSPLHF. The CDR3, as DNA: TGTGCCTGGAGTAAGCGCCAGGGGAGAAATTCACCCCTCCACTTT.

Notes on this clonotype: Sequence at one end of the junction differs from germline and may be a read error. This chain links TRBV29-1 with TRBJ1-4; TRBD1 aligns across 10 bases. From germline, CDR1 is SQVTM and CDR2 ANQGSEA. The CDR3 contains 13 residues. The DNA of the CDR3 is TGCAGCGTTGTGGGACAGGGGCGTGAAAAACTGCTTTTT. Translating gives CSVVGQGREKLLF.

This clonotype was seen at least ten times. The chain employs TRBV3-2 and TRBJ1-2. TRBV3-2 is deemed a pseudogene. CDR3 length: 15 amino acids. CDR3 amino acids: CASSQDYGTNGGYTF. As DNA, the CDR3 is TGTGCCAGCAGCCAAGATTATGGGACTAATGGTGGCTACACCTTC.

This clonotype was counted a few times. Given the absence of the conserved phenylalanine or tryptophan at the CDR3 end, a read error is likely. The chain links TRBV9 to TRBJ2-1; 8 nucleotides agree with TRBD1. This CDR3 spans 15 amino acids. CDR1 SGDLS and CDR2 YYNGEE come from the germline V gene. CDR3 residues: CASSVDGRGHNEQFL. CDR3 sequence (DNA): TGTGCGAGCAGCGTAGACGGCAGGGGGCACAATGAGCAGTTCCTC.

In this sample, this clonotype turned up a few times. The CDR3 DNA is TGCAGTTTTCCATCGAACACTGAAGCTTTCTTT. It yields the protein CSFPSNTEAFF. The V gene is TRBV20-1, the J gene TRBJ1-1; no reliable D call. The CDR3 has 11 residues. V lost 8 bases and J 1 base, leaving 8 bases between the germline ends. Per the germline V gene, CDR1 is DFQATT and CDR2 is SNEGSKA (reference sequence).

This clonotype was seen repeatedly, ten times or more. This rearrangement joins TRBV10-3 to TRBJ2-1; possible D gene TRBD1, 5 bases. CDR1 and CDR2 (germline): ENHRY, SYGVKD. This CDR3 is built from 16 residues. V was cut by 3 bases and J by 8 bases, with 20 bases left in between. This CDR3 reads CAISEGLQDLGYEQFF. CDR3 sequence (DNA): TGTGCCATCAGTGAAGGGCTACAGGACCTAGGATATGAGCAGTTCTTC.

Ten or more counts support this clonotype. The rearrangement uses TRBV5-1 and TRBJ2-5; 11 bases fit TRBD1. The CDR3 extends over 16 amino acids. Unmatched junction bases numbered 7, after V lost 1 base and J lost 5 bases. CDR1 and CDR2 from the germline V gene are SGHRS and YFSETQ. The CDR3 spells CASSLSGTGGRETQYF. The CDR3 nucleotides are TGCGCCAGCAGCTTGTCCGGGACAGGGGGACGGGAGACCCAGTACTTC.

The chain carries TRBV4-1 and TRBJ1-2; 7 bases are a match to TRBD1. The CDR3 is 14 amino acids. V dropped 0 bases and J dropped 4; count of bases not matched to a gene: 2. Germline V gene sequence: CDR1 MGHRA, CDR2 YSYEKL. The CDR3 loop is CASSQDPGGYGYTF. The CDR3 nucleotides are TGCGCCAGCAGCCAAGACCCAGGGGGCTATGGCTACACCTTC.

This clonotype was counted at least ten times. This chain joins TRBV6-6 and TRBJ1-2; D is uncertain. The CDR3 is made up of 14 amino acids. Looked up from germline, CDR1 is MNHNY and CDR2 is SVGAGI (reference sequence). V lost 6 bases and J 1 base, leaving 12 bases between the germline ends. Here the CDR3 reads CASRGRTFNYGYTF. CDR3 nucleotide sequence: TGTGCCAGCAGGGGCAGAACCTTTAACTATGGCTACACCTTC.

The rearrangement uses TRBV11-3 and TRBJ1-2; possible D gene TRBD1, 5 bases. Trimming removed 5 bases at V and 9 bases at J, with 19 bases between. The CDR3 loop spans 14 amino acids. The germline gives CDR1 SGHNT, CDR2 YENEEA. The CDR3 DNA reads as TGTGCCAGCAGCCGGAGGGGACTAGCGGGGAGCTACACCTTC. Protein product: CASSRRGLAGSYTF.

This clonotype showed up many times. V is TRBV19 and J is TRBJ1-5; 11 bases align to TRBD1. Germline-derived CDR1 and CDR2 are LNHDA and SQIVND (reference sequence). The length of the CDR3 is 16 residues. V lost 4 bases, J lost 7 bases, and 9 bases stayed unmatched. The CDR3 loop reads CASSTWTGGAGQPQHF. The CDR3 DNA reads TGTGCCAGTAGTACCTGGACAGGGGGCGCCGGGCAGCCCCAGCATTTT.

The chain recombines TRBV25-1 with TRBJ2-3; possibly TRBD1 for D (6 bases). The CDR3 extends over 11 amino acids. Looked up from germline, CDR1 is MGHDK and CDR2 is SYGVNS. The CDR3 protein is CAPQGTDTQYF. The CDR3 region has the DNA TGTGCACCTCAGGGGACCGATACGCAGTATTTT.

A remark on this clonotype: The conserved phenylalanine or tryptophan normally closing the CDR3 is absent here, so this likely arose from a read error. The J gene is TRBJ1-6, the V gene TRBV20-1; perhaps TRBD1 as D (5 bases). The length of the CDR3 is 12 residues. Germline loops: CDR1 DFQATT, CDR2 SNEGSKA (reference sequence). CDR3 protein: CSARGGDSPLHS. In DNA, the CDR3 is TGCAGTGCTAGAGGGGGGGATTCGCCCCTCCACTCT.